This T cell receptor beta chain is from a study of cytomegalovirus exposure and HLA in healthy donors. Study as a whole: Among several hundred genotyped donors, around 80% fell in the Caucasian-associated ancestry cluster. Points from the study as a whole: Reports credit the classifier with highly specific, highly sensitive diagnosis of cytomegalovirus status. The listing of roughly 160 TCR beta chains classed them as cytomegalovirus-associated. Accurate prediction of HLA-A and HLA-B alleles (for most subjects) was reportedly achieved from TCR beta sequences.

As to this clone: Its antigen is not identified.

CDR1 is SGHNT, CDR2 YYREEE, per germline (reference sequence). Trimming shortened V by 0 bases and J by 8 bases, and 9 bases separated the two germline ends. The CDR3 length is 13 residues. The study ran its PCR with 60 Vbeta and 13 Jbeta primers. Some clones are missing from TCRdb's copy, which holds only in-frame ones; the method was immunoSEQ multiplex PCR. The sample has roughly 100,000 clones; roughly 60% are singletons. The chain uses TRBV5-4 and TRBJ2-1, with a possible D match to TRBD2 (5 bases). Sequenced material: PBMCs. The source of this sequence is a human donor in good health. CDR3 amino acids: CASSLGLADEQFF. The DNA for the CDR3 is TGTGCCAGCAGCTTGGGTCTAGCAGATGAGCAGTTCTTC.